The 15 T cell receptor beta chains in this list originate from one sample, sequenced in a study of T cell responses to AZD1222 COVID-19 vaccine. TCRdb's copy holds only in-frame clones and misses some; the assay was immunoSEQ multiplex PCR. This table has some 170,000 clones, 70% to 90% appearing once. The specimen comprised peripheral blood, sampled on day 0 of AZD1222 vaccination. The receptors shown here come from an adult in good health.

CDR3 DNA: TGTGCCAGCAGCAAAGGATTGGCCATATTGGGCACAGATACGCAGTATTTT. Translating it yields CASSKGLAILGTDTQYF. V and J are TRBV21-1 and TRBJ2-3; the D segment call TRBD1 is taken from the table without a DNA check. TRBV21-1 is described as a pseudogene. This CDR3 has 17 residues.

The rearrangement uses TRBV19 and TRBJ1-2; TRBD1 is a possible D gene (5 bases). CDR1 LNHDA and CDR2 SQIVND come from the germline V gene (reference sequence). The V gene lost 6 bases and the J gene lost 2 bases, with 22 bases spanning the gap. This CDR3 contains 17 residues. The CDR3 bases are TGTGCCAGTAGGCCCCCCGAGCGGGCAGGGACCAACTATGGCTACACCTTC. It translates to CASRPPERAGTNYGYTF.

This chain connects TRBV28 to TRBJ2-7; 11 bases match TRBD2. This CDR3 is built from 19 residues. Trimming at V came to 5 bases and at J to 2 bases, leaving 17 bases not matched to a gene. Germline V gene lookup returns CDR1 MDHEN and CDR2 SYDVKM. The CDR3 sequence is CASSSRQFLAGGVPYEQYV. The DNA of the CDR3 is TGTGCCAGCAGTAGCCGCCAATTCTTAGCGGGGGGGGTTCCCTACGAGCAGTACGTC.

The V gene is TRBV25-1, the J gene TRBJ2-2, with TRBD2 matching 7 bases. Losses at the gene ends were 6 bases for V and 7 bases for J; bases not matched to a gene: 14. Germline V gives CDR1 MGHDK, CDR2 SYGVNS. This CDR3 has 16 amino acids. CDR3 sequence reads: CASSLPGSGTGGELFF. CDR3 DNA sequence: TGTGCCAGCAGCCTCCCGGGGAGCGGGACTGGCGGGGAGCTGTTTTTT.

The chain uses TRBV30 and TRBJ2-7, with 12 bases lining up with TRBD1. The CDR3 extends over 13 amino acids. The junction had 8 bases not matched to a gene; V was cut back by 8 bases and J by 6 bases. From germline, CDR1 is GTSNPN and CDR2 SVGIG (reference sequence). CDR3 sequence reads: CAGRGQGAGEQYF. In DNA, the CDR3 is TGTGCCGGCCGGGGACAGGGGGCAGGCGAGCAGTACTTC.

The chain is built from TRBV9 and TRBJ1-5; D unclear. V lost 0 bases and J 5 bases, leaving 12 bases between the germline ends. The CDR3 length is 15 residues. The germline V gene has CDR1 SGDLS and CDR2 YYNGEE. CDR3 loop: CASSVAPGVHQPQHF. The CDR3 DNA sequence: TGTGCCAGCAGCGTAGCTCCTGGAGTCCATCAGCCCCAGCATTTT.

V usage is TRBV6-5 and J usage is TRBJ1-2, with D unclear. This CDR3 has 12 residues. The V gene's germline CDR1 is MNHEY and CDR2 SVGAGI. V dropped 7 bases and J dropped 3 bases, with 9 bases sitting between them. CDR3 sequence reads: CASIGGDYGYTF. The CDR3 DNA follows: TGTGCCAGCATCGGAGGAGACTATGGCTACACCTTC.

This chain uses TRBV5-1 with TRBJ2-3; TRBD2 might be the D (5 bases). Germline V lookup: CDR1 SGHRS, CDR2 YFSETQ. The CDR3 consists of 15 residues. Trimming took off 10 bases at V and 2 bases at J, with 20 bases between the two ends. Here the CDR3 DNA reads TGCGCCTCAACCGTCGGTGGGAGAAACACAGATACGCAGTATTTT. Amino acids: CASTVGGRNTDTQYF.

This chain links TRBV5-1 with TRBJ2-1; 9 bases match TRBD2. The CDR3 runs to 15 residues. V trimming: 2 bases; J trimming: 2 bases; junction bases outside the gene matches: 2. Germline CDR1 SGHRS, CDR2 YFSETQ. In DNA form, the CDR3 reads TGCGCCAGCAGCTTAATAGCGGGAGCCTACAATGAGCAGTTCTTC. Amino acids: CASSLIAGAYNEQFF.

The CDR3 region has the DNA TGTGCCATCGACAGGGGCACCGGGGAGCTGTTTTTT. It is translated as CAIDRGTGELFF. The gene calls are TRBV10-3 and TRBJ2-2, with TRBD1 matching over 8 bases. The CDR3 is 12 amino acids. V trimming: 8 bases; J trimming: 4 bases; junction bases outside the gene matches: 0. CDR1 is ENHRY and CDR2 is SYGVKD in the germline V gene.

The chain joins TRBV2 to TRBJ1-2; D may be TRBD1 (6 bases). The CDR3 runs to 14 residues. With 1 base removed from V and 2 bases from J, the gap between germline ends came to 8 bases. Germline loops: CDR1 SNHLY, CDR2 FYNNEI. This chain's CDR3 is CASSEEGVNYGYTF. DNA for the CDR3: TGTGCCAGCAGTGAAGAGGGGGTAAACTATGGCTACACCTTC.

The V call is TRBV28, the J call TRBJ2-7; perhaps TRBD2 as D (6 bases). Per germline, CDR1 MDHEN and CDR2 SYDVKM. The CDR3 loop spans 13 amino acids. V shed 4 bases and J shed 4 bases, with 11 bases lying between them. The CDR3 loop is CASSYRAGYEQYV. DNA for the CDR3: TGTGCCAGCAGTTATAGGGCGGGGTACGAGCAGTACGTC.

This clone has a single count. The CDR3 here is CASSHPGAYGNTIYF. As DNA, the CDR3 is TGTGCCAGCAGCCATCCGGGGGCTTATGGAAACACCATATATTTT. The chain combines TRBV3-1 (or the pseudogene TRBV3-2) with TRBJ1-3, with a possible D match to TRBD1 (6 bases). The CDR3 consists of 15 residues. Per the germline V gene, CDR1 is LGHDT and CDR2 is YNNKEL (reference sequence). Trimming removed 3 bases from V and 3 bases from J, with 12 bases in between.

CDR3 DNA sequence: TGTGCCAGCAGGTCCCAGGGGTGGGGAGGCTCCTACGAGCAGTACTTC. It translates to CASRSQGWGGSYEQYF. V gene TRBV27 combines with J gene TRBJ2-7, with D perhaps being TRBD1 or TRBD2 (6 bases each). This CDR3 is 16 amino acids long. Between the trimmed V and J ends, which lost 6 bases and 0 bases, there was a span of 18 bases. Germline V gene data show CDR1 as MNHEY and CDR2 as SMNVEV (reference sequence).

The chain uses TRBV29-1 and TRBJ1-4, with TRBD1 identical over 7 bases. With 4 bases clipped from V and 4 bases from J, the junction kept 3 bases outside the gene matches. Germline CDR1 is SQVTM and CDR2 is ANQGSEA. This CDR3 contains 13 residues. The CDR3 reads CSVGRGFNEKLFF. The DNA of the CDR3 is TGCAGCGTTGGCAGGGGGTTTAATGAAAAACTGTTTTTT.